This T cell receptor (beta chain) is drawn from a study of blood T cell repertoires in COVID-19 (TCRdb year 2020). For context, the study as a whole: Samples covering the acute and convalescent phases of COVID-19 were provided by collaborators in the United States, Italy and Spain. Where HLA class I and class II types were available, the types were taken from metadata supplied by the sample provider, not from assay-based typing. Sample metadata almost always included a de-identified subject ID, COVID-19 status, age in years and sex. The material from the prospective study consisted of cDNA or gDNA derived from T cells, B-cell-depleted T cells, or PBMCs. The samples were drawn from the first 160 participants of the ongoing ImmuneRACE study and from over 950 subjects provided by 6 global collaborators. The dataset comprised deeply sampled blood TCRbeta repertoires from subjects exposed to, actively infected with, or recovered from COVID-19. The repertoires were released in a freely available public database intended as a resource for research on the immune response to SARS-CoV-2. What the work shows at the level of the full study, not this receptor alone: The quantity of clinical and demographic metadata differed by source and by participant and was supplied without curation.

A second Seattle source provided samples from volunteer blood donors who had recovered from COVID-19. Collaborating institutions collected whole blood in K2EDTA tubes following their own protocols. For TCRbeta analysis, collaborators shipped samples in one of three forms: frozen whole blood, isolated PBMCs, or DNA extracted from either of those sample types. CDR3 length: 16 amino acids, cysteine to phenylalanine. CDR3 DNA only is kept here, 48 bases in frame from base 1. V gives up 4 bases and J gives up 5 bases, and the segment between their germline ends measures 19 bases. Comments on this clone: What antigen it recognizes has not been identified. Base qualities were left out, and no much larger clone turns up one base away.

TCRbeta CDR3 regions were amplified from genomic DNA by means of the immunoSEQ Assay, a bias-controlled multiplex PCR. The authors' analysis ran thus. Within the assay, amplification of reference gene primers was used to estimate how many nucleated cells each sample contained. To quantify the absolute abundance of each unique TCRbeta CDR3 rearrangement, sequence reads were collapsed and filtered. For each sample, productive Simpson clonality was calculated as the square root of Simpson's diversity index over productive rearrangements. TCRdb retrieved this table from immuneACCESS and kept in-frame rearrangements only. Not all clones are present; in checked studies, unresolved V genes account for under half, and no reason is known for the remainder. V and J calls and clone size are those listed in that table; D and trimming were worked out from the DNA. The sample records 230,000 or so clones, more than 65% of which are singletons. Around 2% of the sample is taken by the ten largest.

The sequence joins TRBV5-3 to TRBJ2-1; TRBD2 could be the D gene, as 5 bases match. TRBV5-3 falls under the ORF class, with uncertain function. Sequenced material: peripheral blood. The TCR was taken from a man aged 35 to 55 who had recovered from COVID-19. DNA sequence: TGTGCCAGAAGCCCGCCCGTGAGGGTCCATGACAATGAGCAGTTCTTC. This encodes CARSPPVRVHDNEQFF.